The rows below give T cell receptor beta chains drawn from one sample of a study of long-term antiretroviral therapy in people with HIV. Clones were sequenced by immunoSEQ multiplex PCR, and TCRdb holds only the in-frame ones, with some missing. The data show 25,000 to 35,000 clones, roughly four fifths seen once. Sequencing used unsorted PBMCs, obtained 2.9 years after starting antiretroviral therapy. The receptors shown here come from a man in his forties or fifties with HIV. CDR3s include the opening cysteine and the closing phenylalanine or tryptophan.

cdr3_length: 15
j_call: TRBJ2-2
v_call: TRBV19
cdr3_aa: CASSADREYTGELFF

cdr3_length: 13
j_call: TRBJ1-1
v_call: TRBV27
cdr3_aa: CASSLGENTEAFF

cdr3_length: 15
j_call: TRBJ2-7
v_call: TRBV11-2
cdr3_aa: CASSLRGQIYYEQYF

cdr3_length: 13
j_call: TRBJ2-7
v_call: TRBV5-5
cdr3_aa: CASCGTGVCEQYF

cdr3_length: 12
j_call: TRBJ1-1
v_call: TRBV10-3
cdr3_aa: CAIGRGDTEAFF

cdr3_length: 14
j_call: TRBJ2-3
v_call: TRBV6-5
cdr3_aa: CASSSGQPWDTQYF

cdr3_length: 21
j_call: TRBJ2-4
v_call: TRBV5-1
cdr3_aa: CASLGEAQLAGDLKGKNIQYF

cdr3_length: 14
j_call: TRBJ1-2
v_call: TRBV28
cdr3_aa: CASSLGTLHYGYTF

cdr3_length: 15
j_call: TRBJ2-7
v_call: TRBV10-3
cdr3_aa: CAISEGGERLYEQYF

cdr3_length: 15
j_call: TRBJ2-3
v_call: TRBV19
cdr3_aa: CASSLTSGGLDTQYF

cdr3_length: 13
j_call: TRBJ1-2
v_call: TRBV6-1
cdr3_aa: CASSEDQGSGYTF

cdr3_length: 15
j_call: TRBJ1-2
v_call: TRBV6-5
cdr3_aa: CASSWGREGNYGYTF

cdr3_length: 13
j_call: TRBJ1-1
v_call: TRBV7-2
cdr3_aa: CASSLVTRGEAFF

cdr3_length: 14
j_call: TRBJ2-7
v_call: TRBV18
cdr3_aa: CASSPTQGSYEQYF

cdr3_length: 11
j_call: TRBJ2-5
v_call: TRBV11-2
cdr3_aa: CASSPGETQYF

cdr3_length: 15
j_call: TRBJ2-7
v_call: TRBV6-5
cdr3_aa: CASSYSSGDSYEQYF

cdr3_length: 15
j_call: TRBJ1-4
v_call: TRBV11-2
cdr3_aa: CASSLERALNEKLFF

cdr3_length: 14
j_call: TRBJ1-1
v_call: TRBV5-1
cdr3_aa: CASSLVRENTEAFF

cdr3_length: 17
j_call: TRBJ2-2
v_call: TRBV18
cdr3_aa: CASSQPGQGANTGELFF

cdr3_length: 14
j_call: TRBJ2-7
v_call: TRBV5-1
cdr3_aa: CASSLGTAVYEQYF

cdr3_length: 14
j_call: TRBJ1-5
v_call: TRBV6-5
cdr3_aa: CASSRRPENQPQHF

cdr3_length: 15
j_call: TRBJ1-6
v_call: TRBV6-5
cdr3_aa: CASSLIRGGNSPLHF